Listed below are T cell receptor beta chains from one sample, sequenced in a study of graft-versus-host responses after intestinal transplantation. Profiling relied on immunoSEQ multiplex PCR, and the TCRdb table lists in-frame clones only, not all of them. The table records 4,700 or so clones, approximately 79% of them present only once. Sequences were derived from ileum tissue, sampled 17 days after transplant. The receptors stem from a human patient who received an intestinal transplant, so some T cells may come from the graft donor. CDR3s include the opening cysteine and the closing phenylalanine or tryptophan. Each record gives: J gene, clone size, D gene, V gene, CDR3 DNA, CDR3 protein. The D gene is left open where the match is weak. Not all rows give a size; the values are once, few, many and, for expanded clones, a class.

>TRBJ2-3|large|NA|TRBV7-9
TGTGCCAGCAGGGGGGCTAACACAGATACGCAGTATTTT
CASRGANTDTQYF
>TRBJ1-1|NA|NA|TRBV4-1
TGCGCCAGCAGCCAAGACCCCAGGGGATCTGAAGCTTTCTTT
CASSQDPRGSEAFF
>TRBJ1-2|NA|TRBD1|TRBV6-5
TGTGCCAGCAGCCCACCAGGGGGTGTCTATGGCTACACCTTC
CASSPPGGVYGYTF
>TRBJ1-6|few|TRBD1|TRBV2
TGTGCCAGCAGCGGTCCCACAGGGGGTAATTCACCCCTCCACTTT
CASSGPTGGNSPLHF
>TRBJ2-1|few|TRBD2|TRBV29-1
TGCAGCGTTGTCTTAGCGGGGGTGGACAATGAGCAGTTCTTC
CSVVLAGVDNEQFF
>TRBJ1-5|NA|TRBD1|TRBV7-8
TGTGCCAGCAGCTCTGAAAGGAGGACAGGGAGTCAGCCCCAGCATTTT
CASSSERRTGSQPQHF
>TRBJ1-4|few|NA|TRBV28
TGTGCCAGCAGTTCCAGGTTGGCTGACCAGAATGAAAAACTGTTTTTT
CASSSRLADQNEKLFF
>TRBJ2-5|NA|NA|TRBV5-1
TGCGCCAGCAGCTGCGGCAGACAAGAGACCCAGTACTTC
CASSCGRQETQYF
>TRBJ2-3|few|NA|TRBV11-2
TGTGCCAGCAGCTTATGGGAGAAGAGCACAGATACGCAGTATTTT
CASSLWEKSTDTQYF
>TRBJ1-1|few|NA|TRBV10-3
TGTGCCATCAGTGAGTTGGGCTTGAACACTGAAGCTTTCTTT
CAISELGLNTEAFF
>TRBJ2-3|NA|NA|TRBV4-1
TGCGCCAGCAGCCAAGCCTCCCCAGGGAGGATCCTAGTTAGCACAGATACGCAGTATTTT
CASSQASPGRILVSTDTQYF
>TRBJ1-5|few|TRBD1|TRBV6-1
TGTGCCAGCAGTGATGACAGGGGTGGTCAGCCCCAGCATTTT
CASSDDRGGQPQHF
>TRBJ1-2|NA|TRBD1|TRBV6-5
TGTGCCAGCAGGCTGGGACAGGGTGTCTATGGCTACACCTTC
CASRLGQGVYGYTF
>TRBJ2-1|NA|TRBD2|TRBV5-6
TGTGCCAGCAGCTTGGTTGCGGGGGGGCCTTCATTCAATGAGCAGTTCTTC
CASSLVAGGPSFNEQFF
>TRBJ1-2|NA|TRBD1|TRBV7-9
TGTGCCAGCAGCCCGCGCAAGACAGGGGCCCCTGATCTCTATGGCTACACCTTC
CASSPRKTGAPDLYGYTF
>TRBJ2-3|NA|TRBD2|TRBV2
TGTGCCGGAGCGACTAGCGGGGTTAGAGATACGCAGTATTTT
CAGATSGVRDTQYF
>TRBJ2-3|few|NA|TRBV4-3
TGCGCCAGCAGCCAAGATTTCTCGGGGACAGATACGCAGTATTTT
CASSQDFSGTDTQYF
>TRBJ1-1|NA|NA|TRBV7-9
TGTGCCAGCAGCAATAATCAGGGTTTCACTGAAGCTTTCTTT
CASSNNQGFTEAFF
>TRBJ1-2|NA|NA|TRBV5-4
TGTGCCAGCAGTCCTGGGCCCTCGACAGGTTATGGCTACACCTTC
CASSPGPSTGYGYTF
>TRBJ2-5|NA|TRBD2|TRBV9
TGTGCCAGCAGCGTCGGGATAGCGGGGGGGCGAGAGACCCAGTACTTC
CASSVGIAGGRETQYF
>TRBJ2-2|NA|NA|TRBV9
TGTGCCAGCAGCGTAGATCTCAGTTGGCCCGGGGAGCTGTTTTTT
CASSVDLSWPGELFF
>TRBJ1-1|NA|NA|TRBV14
TGTGCCAGCAGCCAAGTAGACGGGGACACTGAAGCTTTCTTT
CASSQVDGDTEAFF
>TRBJ2-4|NA|TRBD1|TRBV28
TGTGCCAGCAGCCCCGCAGGGGGTAGTGGCATTCAGTACTTC
CASSPAGGSGIQYF
>TRBJ2-2|NA|TRBD1|TRBV11-1
TGTGCCAGCAGTCGGGACAGGGCGTACACCGGGGAGCTGTTTTTT
CASSRDRAYTGELFF
>TRBJ2-3|NA|NA|TRBV28
TGTGCCAGCAGTCTTATGGCTAGCACAGATACGCAGTATTTT
CASSLMASTDTQYF
>TRBJ2-3|NA|TRBD2|TRBV11-2
TGTGCCAGCAGCTCGTTAGCGGGGGCGGGAGATACGCAGTATTTT
CASSSLAGAGDTQYF